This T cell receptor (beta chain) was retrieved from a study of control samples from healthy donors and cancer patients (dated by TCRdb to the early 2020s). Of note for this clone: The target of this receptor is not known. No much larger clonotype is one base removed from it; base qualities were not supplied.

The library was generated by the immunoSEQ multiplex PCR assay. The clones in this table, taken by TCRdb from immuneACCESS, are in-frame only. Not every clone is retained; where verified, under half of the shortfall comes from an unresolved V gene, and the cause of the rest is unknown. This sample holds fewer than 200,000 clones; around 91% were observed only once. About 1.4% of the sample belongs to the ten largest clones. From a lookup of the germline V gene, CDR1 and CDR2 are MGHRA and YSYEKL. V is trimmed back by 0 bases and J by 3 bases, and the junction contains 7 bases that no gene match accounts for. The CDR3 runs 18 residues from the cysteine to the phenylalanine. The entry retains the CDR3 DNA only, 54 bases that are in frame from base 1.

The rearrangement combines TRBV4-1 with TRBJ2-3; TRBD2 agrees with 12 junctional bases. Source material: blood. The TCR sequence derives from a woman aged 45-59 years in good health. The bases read TGCGCCAGCAGCCAAGACGAAGCTAGCGGGGGGGCTACAGATACGCAGTATTTT. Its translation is CASSQDEASGGATDTQYF.